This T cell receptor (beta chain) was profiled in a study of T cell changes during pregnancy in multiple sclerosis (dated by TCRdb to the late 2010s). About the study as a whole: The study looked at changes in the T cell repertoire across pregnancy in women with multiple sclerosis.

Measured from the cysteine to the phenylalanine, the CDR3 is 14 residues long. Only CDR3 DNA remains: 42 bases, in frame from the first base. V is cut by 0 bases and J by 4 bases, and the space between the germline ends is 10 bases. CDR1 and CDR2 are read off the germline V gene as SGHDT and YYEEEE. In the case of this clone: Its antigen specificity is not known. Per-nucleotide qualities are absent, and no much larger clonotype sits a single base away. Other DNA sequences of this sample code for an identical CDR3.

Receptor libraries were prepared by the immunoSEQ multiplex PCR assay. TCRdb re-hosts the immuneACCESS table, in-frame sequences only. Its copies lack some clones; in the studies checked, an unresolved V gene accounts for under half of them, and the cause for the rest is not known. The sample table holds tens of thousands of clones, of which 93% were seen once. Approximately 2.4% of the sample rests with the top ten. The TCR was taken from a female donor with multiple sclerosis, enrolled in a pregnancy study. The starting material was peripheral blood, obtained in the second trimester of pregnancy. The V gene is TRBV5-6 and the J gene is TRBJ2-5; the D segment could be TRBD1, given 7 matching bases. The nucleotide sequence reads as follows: TGTGCCAGCAGCTTGGGACAGGGAGGAGAGACCCAGTACTTC. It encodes CASSLGQGGETQYF.